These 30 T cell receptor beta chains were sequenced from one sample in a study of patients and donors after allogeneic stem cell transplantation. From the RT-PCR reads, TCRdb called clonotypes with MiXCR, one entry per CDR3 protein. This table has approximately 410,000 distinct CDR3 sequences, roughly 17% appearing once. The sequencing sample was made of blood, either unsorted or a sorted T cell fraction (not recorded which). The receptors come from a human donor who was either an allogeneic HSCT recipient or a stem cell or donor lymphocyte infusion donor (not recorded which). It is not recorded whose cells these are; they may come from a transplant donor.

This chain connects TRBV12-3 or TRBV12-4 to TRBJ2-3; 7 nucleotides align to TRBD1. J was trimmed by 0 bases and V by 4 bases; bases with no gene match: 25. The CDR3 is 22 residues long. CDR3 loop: CASSSRWPPRDSTESSTDTQYF. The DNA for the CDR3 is TGTGCCAGCAGTTCCCGGTGGCCCCCGAGGGACAGTACCGAATCTAGCACAGATACGCAGTATTTT.

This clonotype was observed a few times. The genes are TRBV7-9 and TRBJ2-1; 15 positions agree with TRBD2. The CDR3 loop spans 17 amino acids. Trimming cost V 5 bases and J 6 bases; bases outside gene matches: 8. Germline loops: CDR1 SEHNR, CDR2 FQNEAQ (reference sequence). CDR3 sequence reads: CASSPGLAGGPRNEQFF. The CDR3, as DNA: TGTGCCAGCAGCCCAGGACTAGCGGGAGGGCCGCGCAATGAGCAGTTCTTC.

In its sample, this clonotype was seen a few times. CDR3 in amino acids: CASSLGTLGDTQYF. The CDR3 region has the DNA TGTGCCAGCAGCTTGGGGACTTTGGGGGATACGCAGTATTTT. V usage is TRBV5-6 and J usage is TRBJ2-3, with D possibly matching TRBD2 (5 bases). CDR3 length: 14 residues. Germline V gene data show CDR1 as SGHDT and CDR2 as YYEEEE. V was trimmed by 0 bases and J by 6 bases, leaving 11 bases between them.

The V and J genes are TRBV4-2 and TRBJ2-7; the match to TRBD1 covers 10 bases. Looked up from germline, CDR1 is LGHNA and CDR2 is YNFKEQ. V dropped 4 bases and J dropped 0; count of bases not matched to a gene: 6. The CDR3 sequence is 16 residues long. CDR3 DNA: TGTGCCAGCAGCCCGGAGACAGGGGGCAGCTCCTACGAGCAGTACTTC. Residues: CASSPETGGSSYEQYF.

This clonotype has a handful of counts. CDR3 amino acids: CASKGAVNTGELFF. In DNA, the CDR3 is TGTGCCAGCAAGGGGGCGGTGAACACCGGGGAGCTGTTTTTT. The chain is built from TRBV25-1 and TRBJ2-2, with 7 bases fitting TRBD1. Trimming took 7 bases from V and 1 from J; bases not matched to a gene: 3. CDR1 MGHDK and CDR2 SYGVNS come from the germline V gene. CDR3 length: 14 residues.

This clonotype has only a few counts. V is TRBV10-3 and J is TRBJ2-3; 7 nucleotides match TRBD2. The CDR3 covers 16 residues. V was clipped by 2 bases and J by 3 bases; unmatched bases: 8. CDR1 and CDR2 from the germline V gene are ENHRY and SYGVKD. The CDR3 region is CAISEPPGGGTDTQYF. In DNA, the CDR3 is TGTGCCATCAGTGAGCCTCCTGGCGGGGGAACAGATACGCAGTATTTT.

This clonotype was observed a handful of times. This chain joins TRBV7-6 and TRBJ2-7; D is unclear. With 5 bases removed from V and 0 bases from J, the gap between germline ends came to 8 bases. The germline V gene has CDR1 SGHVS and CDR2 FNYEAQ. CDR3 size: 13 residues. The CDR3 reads CASSKPNSYEQYF. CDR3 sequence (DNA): TGTGCCAGCAGCAAACCCAACTCCTACGAGCAGTACTTC.

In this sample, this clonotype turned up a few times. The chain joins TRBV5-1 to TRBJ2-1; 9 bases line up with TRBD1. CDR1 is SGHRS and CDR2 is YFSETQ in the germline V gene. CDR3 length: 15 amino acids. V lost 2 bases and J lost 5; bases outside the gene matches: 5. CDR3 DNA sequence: TGCGCCAGCAGCTTCCAGGGACAGGGTAACAATGAGCAGTTCTTC. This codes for CASSFQGQGNNEQFF.

CDR3 DNA sequence: TGTGCCAGCAGTGAATCTTGGACGCCCTCCTACGAGCAGTACTTC. The encoded protein is CASSESWTPSYEQYF. V gene TRBV6-1 combines with J gene TRBJ2-7; D not certain. Trimming shortened V by 2 bases and J by 0 bases, and 11 bases separated the two germline ends. This CDR3 region has 15 residues. The germline gives CDR1 MNHNS, CDR2 SASEGT.

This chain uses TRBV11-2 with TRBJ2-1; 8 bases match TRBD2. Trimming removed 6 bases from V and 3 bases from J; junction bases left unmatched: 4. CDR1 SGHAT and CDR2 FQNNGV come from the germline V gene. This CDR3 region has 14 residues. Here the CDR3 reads CASRASGFYNEQFF. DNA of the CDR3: TGTGCCAGCAGGGCTAGCGGGTTCTACAATGAGCAGTTCTTC. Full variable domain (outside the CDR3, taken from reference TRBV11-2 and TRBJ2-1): EAGVAQSPRYKIIEKRQSVAFWCNPISGHATLYWYQQILGQGPKLLIQFQNNGVVDDSQLPKDRFSAERLKGVDSTLKIQPAKLEDSAVYLCASRASGFYNEQFFGPGTRLTVL.

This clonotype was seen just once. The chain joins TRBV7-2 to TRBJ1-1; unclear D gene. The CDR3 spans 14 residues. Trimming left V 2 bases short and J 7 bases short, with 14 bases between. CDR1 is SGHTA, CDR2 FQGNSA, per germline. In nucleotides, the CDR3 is TGTGCCAGCAGCTTACTTCGAAGCGCAGGTGAAGCTTTCTTT. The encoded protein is CASSLLRSAGEAFF.

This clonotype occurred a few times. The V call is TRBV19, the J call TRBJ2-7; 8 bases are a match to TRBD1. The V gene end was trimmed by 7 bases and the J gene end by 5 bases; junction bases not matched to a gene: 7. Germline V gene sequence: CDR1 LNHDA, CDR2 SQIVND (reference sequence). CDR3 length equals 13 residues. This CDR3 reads CASNDRGLDEQYF. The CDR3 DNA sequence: TGTGCCAGTAACGACAGGGGTCTCGACGAGCAGTACTTC.

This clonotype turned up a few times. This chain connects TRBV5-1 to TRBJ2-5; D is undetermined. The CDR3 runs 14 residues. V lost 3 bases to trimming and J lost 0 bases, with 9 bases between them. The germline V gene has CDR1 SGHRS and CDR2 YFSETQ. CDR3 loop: CASSSTGYQETQYF. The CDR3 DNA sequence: TGCGCCAGCAGCTCCACGGGTTACCAAGAGACCCAGTACTTC.

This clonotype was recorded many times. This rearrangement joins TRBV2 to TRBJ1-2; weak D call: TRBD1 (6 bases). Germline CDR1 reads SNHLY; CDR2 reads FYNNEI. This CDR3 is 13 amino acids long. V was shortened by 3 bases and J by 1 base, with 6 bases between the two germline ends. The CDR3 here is CASSDRGNYGYTF. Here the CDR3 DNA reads TGTGCCAGCAGTGACAGGGGTAACTATGGCTACACCTTC.

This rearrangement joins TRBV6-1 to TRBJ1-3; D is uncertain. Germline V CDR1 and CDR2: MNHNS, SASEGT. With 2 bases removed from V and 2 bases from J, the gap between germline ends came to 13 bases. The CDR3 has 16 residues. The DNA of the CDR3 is TGTGCCAGCAGTGAAATGTTTGGCATAACTGGAAACACCATATATTTT. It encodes CASSEMFGITGNTIYF.

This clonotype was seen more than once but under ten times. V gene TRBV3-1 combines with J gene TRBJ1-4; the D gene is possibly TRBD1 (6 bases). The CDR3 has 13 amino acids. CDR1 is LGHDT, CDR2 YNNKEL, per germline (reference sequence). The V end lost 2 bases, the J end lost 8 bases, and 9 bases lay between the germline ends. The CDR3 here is CASSQWGGEKLFF. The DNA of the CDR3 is TGTGCCAGCAGCCAATGGGGGGGCGAAAAACTGTTTTTT.

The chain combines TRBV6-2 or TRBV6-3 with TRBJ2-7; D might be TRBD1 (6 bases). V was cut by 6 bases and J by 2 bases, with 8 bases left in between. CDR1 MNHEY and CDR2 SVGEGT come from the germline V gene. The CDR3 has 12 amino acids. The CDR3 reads CASRQGPYEQYF. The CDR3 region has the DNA TGTGCCAGCAGGCAGGGGCCCTACGAGCAGTACTTC.

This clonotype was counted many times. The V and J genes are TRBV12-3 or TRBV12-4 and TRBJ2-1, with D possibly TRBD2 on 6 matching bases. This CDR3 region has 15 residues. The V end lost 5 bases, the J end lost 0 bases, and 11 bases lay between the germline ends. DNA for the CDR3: TGTGCCAGCAGTCCCGGGGGAGGCTCCTACAATGAGCAGTTCTTC. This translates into CASSPGGGSYNEQFF.

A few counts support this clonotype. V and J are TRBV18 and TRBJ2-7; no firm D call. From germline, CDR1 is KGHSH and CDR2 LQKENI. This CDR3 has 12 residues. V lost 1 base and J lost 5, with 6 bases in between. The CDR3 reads CASSPQGHEQYF. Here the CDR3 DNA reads TGTGCCAGCTCACCACAGGGCCACGAGCAGTACTTC.

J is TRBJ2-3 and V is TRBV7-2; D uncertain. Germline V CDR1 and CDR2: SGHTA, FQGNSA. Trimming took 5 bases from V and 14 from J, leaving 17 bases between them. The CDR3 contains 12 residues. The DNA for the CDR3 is TGTGCCAGCAGCCTGGACCACTATGAACGGTATTTT. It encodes CASSLDHYERYF.

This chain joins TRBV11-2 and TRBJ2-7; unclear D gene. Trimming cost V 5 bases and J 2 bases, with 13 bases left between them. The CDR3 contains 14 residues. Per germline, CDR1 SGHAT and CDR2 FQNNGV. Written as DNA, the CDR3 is TGTGCCAGCAGCCACTACAGAGAAACCTACGAGCAGTACTTC. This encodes CASSHYRETYEQYF.

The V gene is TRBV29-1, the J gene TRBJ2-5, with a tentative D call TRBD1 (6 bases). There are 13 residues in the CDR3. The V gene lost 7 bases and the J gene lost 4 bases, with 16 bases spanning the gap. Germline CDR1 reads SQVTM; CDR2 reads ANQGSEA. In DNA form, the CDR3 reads TGCAGCGCCCCGGGACAACTCGGAGAGACCCAGTACTTC. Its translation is CSAPGQLGETQYF.

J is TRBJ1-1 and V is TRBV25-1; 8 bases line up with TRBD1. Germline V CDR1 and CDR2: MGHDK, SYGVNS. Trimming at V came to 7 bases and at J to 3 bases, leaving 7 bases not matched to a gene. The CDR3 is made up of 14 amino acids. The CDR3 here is CASIRTGRYTEAFF. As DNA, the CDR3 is TGTGCCAGCATCAGGACAGGGCGGTACACTGAAGCTTTCTTT.

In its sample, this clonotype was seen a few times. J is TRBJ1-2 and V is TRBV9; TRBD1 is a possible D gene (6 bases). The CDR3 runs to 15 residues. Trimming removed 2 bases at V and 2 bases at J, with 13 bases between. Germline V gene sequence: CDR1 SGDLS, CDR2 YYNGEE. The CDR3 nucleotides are TGTGCCAGCAGCGTGCAACAGGGCAGCAACTATGGCTACACCTTC. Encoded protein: CASSVQQGSNYGYTF.

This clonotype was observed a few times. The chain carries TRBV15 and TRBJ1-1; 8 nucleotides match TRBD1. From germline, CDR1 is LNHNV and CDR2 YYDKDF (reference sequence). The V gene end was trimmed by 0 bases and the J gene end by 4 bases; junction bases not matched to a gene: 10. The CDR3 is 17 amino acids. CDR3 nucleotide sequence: TGTGCCACCAGCAGAGATGCTCAGGGGGCTGGTGGCACTGAAGCTTTCTTT. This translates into CATSRDAQGAGGTEAFF.

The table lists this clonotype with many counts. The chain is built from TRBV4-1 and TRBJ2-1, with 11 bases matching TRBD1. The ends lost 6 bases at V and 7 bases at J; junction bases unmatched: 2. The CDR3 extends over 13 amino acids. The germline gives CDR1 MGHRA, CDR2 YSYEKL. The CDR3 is CASRGTGGNEQFF. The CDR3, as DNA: TGCGCCAGCAGGGGGACAGGGGGAAATGAGCAGTTCTTC.

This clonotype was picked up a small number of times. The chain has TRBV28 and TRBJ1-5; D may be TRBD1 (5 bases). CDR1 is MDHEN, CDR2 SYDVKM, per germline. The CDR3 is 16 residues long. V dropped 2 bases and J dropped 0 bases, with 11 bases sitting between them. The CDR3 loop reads CASSLGGIFSNQPQHF. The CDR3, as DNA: TGTGCCAGCAGTTTAGGGGGGATTTTTAGCAATCAGCCCCAGCATTTT.

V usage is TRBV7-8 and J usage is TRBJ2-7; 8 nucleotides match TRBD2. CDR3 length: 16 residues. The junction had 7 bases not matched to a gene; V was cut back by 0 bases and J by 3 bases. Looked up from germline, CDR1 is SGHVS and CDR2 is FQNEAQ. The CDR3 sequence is CASSLAGGTRSYEQYF. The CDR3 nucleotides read TGTGCCAGCAGCTTAGCGGGGGGGACTAGAAGCTACGAGCAGTACTTC.

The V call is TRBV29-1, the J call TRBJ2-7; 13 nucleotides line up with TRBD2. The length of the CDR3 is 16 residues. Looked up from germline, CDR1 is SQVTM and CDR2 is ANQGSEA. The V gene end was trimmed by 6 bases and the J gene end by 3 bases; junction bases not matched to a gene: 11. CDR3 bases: TGCAGCGTAGGGGGGACTAGCGGGACCACCCTCTACGAGCAGTACTTC. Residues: CSVGGTSGTTLYEQYF.

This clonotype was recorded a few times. The CDR3 loop reads CASSLEARRDGLPLHF. The CDR3 coding sequence is TGCGCCAGCAGCTTGGAAGCCCGAAGAGATGGGTTGCCCCTCCACTTT. The chain recombines TRBV5-1 with TRBJ1-6, with no clear D. Germline V gene sequence: CDR1 SGHRS, CDR2 YFSETQ. The CDR3 is 16 residues long. Trimming left V 0 bases short and J 13 bases short, with 20 bases between.